Listed here are 8 T cell receptor beta chains from one sample, sequenced in a study of T cells in Graves' hyperthyroidism and ophthalmopathy. From RNA transcripts, TCR beta CDR3 regions were amplified. The HTBI primer set served for first-round RT-PCR of the TCR CDR3. MiXCR, applied by TCRdb to the multiplex PCR reads, yields one record per CDR3 protein. The sample shows approximately 220,000 distinct CDR3 sequences, roughly 18% of them seen only once. The sample taken for sequencing was blood. Receptors were obtained from a man aged 35 to 55 with Graves' hyperthyroidism.

This clonotype was counted ten times or more. The J gene is TRBJ1-1, the V gene TRBV6-1, with 9 nucleotides matching TRBD1. Germline CDR1 and CDR2: MNHNS and SASEGT. The J segment lost 6 bases and the V segment lost 7 bases, leaving 15 bases of the junction unmatched. CDR3 length equals 16 residues. This CDR3 is CASTTGTGSAYAEAFF. DNA for the CDR3: TGTGCCAGCACCACCGGGACAGGGAGTGCGTACGCTGAAGCTTTCTTT.

The chain joins TRBV2 to TRBJ1-1; D gene ambiguous. Germline V gives CDR1 SNHLY, CDR2 FYNNEI. CDR3 length: 13 residues. Trimming left V 4 bases short and J 0 bases short, with 6 bases between. Written as DNA, the CDR3 is TGTGCCAGCAGTGTTAGGATGAACACTGAAGCTTTCTTT. Amino acids: CASSVRMNTEAFF.

The CDR3 DNA reads TGTGCCAGCAGTGCAACAGGGGGCGTTGCCGGGGGGGAGCAGTACTTC. Translation gives CASSATGGVAGGEQYF. This chain connects TRBV28 to TRBJ2-7, with 9 bases lining up with TRBD1. Losses at the gene ends were 5 bases for V and 7 bases for J; bases not matched to a gene: 15. The CDR3 contains 16 residues. Germline V gives CDR1 MDHEN, CDR2 SYDVKM.

This clonotype has a count of ten or more. This CDR3 is CASSSTTGRSYEQYF. CDR3 nucleotide sequence: TGTGCCAGCAGCAGTACGACAGGACGGTCCTACGAGCAGTACTTC. V is TRBV5-5 and J is TRBJ2-7; D may be TRBD1 (6 bases). The germline CDR1 and CDR2 sequences are SGHKS and YYEKEE (reference sequence). The germline V and J ends were trimmed by 4 bases and 1 base, with 15 bases remaining between them. The CDR3 loop spans 15 amino acids. The whole variable domain, remainder taken from reference TRBV5-5 and TRBJ2-7, is DAGVTQSPTHLIKTRGQQVTLRCSPISGHKSVSWYQQVLGQGPQFIFQYYEKEERGRGNFPDRFSARQFPNYSSELNVNALLLGDSALYLCASSSTTGRSYEQYFGPGTRLTVT.

This clonotype was recorded many times. V usage is TRBV20-1 and J usage is TRBJ2-1; perhaps TRBD2 as D (7 bases). The CDR3 is 14 amino acids. Germline V gene sequence: CDR1 DFQATT, CDR2 SNEGSKA (reference sequence). With 6 bases removed from V and 4 bases from J, the gap between germline ends came to 16 bases. DNA of the CDR3: TGCAGTGCGACAGGACTAGTATCTTACAATGAGCAGTTCTTC. The encoded protein is CSATGLVSYNEQFF.

This clonotype was observed a few times. V usage is TRBV27 and J usage is TRBJ1-4; D remains unclear. The V gene's germline CDR1 is MNHEY and CDR2 SMNVEV (reference sequence). The CDR3 consists of 15 residues. V lost 0 bases to trimming and J lost 5 bases, with 10 bases between them. The CDR3 is CASSLSLQSNEKLFF. CDR3 nucleotides: TGTGCCAGCAGTTTATCGTTACAGAGCAATGAAAAACTGTTTTTT.

V and J are TRBV11-3 and TRBJ2-2, with no clear D. V lost 5 bases and J 6 bases, leaving 13 bases between the germline ends. CDR3 length: 14 amino acids. The germline V gene has CDR1 SGHNT and CDR2 YENEEA. CDR3 loop: CASSLGRVSGELFF. In DNA, the CDR3 is TGTGCCAGCAGCCTTGGACGCGTTTCCGGGGAGCTGTTTTTT.

The rearrangement links TRBV18 to TRBJ1-3; tentatively, D is TRBD1 (5 bases). In germline, CDR1 is KGHSH, CDR2 LQKENI. The CDR3 totals 15 residues. V lost 4 bases, J lost 2 bases, and 12 bases lay in between. The CDR3 region has the DNA TGTGCCAGCTCACGGGGCTTTTCGGCTGGAAACACCATATATTTT. Amino acids: CASSRGFSAGNTIYF.